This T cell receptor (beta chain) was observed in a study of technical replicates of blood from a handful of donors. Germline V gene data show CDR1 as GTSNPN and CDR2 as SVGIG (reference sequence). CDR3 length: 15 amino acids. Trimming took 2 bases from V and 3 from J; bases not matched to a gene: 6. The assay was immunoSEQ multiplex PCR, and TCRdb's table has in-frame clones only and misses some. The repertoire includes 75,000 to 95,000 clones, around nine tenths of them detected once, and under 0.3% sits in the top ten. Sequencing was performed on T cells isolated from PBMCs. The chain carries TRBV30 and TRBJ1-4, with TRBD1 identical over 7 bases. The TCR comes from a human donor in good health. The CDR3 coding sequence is TGTGCCTGGAGTCAAATAGGACAGGCTAATGAAAAACTGTTTTTT. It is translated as CAWSQIGQANEKLFF.